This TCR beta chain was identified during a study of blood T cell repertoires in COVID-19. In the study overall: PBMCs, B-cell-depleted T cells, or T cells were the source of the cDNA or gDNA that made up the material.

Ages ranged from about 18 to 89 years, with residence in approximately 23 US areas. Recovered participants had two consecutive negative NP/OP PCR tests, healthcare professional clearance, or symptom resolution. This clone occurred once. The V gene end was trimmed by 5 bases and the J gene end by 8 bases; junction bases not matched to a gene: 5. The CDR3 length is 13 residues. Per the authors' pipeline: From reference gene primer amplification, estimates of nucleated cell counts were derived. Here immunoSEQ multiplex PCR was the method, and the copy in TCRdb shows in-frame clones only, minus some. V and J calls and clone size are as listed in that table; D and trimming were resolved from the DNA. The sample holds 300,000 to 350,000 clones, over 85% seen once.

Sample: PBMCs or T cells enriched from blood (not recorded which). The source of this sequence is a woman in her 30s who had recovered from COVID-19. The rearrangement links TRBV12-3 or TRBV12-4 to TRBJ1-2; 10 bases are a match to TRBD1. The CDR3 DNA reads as TGTGCCAGCAGTAGACAGGGGGCGTCCGGCTACACCTTC. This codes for CASSRQGASGYTF.